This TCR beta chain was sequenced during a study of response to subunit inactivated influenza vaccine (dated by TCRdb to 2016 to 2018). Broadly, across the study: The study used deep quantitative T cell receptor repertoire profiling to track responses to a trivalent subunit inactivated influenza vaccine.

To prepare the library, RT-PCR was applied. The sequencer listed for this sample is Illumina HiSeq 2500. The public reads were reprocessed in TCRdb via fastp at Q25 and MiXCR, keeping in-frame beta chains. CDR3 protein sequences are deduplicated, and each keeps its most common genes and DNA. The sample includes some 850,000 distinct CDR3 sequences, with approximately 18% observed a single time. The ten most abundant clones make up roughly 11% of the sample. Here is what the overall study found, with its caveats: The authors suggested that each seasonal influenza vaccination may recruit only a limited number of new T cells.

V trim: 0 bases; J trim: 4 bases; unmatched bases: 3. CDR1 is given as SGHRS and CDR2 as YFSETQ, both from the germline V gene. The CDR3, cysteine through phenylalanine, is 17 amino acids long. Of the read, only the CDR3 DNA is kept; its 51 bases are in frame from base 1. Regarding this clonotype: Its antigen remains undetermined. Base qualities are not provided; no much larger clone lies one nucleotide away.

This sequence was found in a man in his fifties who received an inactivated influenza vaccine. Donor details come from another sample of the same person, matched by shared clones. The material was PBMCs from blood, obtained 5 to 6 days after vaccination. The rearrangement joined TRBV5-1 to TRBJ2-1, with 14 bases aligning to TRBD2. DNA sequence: TGCGCCAGCAGCTTGGGGACTAGCGGGGGGATATACAATGAGCAGTTCTTC. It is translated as CASSLGTSGGIYNEQFF. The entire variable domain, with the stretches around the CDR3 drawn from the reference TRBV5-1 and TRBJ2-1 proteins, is KAGVTQTPRYLIKTRGQQVTLSCSPISGHRSVSWYQQTPGQGLQFLFEYFSETQRNKGNFPGRFSGRQFSNSRSEMNVSTLELGDSALYLCASSLGTSGGIYNEQFFGPGTRLTVL.